This T cell receptor beta chain was obtained from a study of blood T cells in healthy people across ages. Regarding the study as a whole: Unsorted PBMCs blocked a conclusive comparison of naive and antigen-experienced cells.

A second roughly 6 to 12 cycle PCR used barcoded and J-beta primers. Tagging of each cDNA molecule was performed by a template-switch adaptor with 12 random nucleotides. One entry per CDR3 protein results from TCRdb running MiXCR on the 5' RACE reads. In the table there are about 970,000 distinct CDR3 sequences, approximately 50% of which are singletons. In germline, CDR1 is KGHSH, CDR2 LQKENI. The CDR3 has 15 residues. V was shortened by 3 bases and J by 1 base, with 13 bases between the two germline ends. Each individual donor underwent a draw of approximately 10 milliliters of peripheral blood. About this clonotype: Its target is not known.

The TCR sequence derives from a woman aged 60-75 years in good health. The chain uses TRBV18 and TRBJ2-7; possibly TRBD2 for D (6 bases). Sample: blood. This CDR3 reads CASSPLGGLSYEQYF. CDR3 nucleotides: TGTGCCAGCTCACCCCTCGGAGGGCTTTCCTACGAGCAGTACTTC.